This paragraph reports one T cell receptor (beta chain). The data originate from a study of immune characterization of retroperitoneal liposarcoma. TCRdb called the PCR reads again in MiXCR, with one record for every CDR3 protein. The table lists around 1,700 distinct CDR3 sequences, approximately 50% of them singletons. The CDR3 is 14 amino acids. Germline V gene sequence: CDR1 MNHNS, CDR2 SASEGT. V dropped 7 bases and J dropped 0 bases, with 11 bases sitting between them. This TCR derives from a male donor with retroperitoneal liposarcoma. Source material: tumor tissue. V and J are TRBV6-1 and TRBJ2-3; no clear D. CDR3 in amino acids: CASIKTTSTDTQYF. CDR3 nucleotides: TGTGCCAGCATTAAGACGACTAGCACAGATACGCAGTATTTT.